The following is a T cell receptor beta chain sequence with its context. Its antigen is currently unknown. The method was immunoSEQ multiplex PCR; TCRdb's version includes in-frame clones alone and lacks a portion of them. The sample lists 140,000 or so clones, around 94% occurring once. The sample belongs to a study of T cell responses to AZD1222 COVID-19 vaccine. Broader study findings: Nearly half of spike-specific TCRs reportedly go after variant regions that carry no mutations. Spike as a whole was targeted by vaccine-associated CD4 TCRs, dominant at 160-218 and 743-854. The peak T cell response came first, and repertoires were sampled only after it.

Unmatched junction bases numbered 11, after V lost 2 bases and J lost 7 bases. From germline, CDR1 is MNHEY and CDR2 SVGAGI. The CDR3 sequence is 15 residues long. This specimen was peripheral blood, taken after recovery from COVID-19. This TCR came from an adult who had recovered from COVID-19. The gene calls are TRBV6-5 and TRBJ2-7; 7 bases agree with TRBD2. This CDR3 reads CASSYTSAGAREQYF. The CDR3 region has the DNA TGTGCCAGCAGTTACACCTCGGCGGGAGCTCGGGAGCAGTACTTC.